Listed below are T cell receptor beta chains from one sample, sequenced in a study of blood T cell repertoires in COVID-19. The assay was immunoSEQ multiplex PCR, and TCRdb's table has in-frame clones only and misses some. In the table there are approximately 180,000 clones, roughly 87% of which are singletons. Sequencing was done on a sample of peripheral blood. The receptors shown here come from a woman aged 45-65 years with acute or convalescent COVID-19. Each CDR3 is given with its conserved first and last residue. A D gene is named only where the DNA matches it firmly. Rows give clone size only sometimes, using once, few, many, or a class for an expanded clone.

D gene	clone size	V gene	J gene	CDR3 DNA	CDR3 protein
.	.	TRBV6-5	TRBJ1-2	TGTGCCAGCAGTTACTCGGCAGGGGACAAAAGCGGCTACACCTTC	CASSYSAGDKSGYTF
.	.	TRBV6-7	TRBJ1-5	TGTGCCAGCAGCCCCAACAGGGAAAGGGGCAATCAGCCCCAGCATTTT	CASSPNRERGNQPQHF
.	.	TRBV2	TRBJ2-7	TGTGCCAGCAGTGACAGGGAGGATAACGAGCAGTACTTC	CASSDREDNEQYF
TRBD1	.	TRBV24-1	TRBJ1-1	TGTGCCACCAGTGATCGGACGGGACAGGGTGCCACTGAAGCTTTCTTT	CATSDRTGQGATEAFF
.	.	TRBV2	TRBJ1-5	TGTGCCAGCAGTGAAGCGATGGGAGACCAGCCCCAGCATTTT	CASSEAMGDQPQHF
TRBD2	.	TRBV7-2	TRBJ2-1	TGTGCCAGCAGCTACTTTAGCGGGAGTGAGCAGTTCTTC	CASSYFSGSEQFF
.	.	TRBV10-3	TRBJ2-3	TGTGCCATCAGAGGTAGGGGTCTCAGCACAGATACGCAGTATTTT	CAIRGRGLSTDTQYF
TRBD1	.	TRBV2	TRBJ1-1	TGTGCCAGCACCGACAGACAGGGCTGGAACACTGAAGCTTTCTTT	CASTDRQGWNTEAFF
TRBD1	.	TRBV12-3/TRBV12-4	TRBJ2-1	TGTGCCAGCAGGACAGGGGGCGTGGATGAGCAGTTCTTC	CASRTGGVDEQFF
TRBD1	.	TRBV30	TRBJ1-1	TGTGCCTGGAGTGTACGTAGTACGGGACAGGAAAGGGGTGAAGCTTTCTTT	CAWSVRSTGQERGEAFF
TRBD1	.	TRBV7-2	TRBJ1-2	TGTGCCAGCAGCTTAGGCCCACAAGAGGGGGCATATGGCTACACCTTC	CASSLGPQEGAYGYTF
TRBD2	.	TRBV11-3	TRBJ2-4	TGTGCCAGCAGCTCCCCGGCTAGCGGGGGGGCCTACAAAAACATTCAGTACTTC	CASSSPASGGAYKNIQYF
.	.	TRBV27	TRBJ2-1	TGTGCCAGCAGGACACCTGCCGGCTCCTACAATGAGCAGTTCTTC	CASRTPAGSYNEQFF
TRBD1	.	TRBV3-1/TRBV3-2	TRBJ1-1	TGTGCCAGCAGCCAAGCTGGACAGGGAGGGAGGGCTTTCTTT	CASSQAGQGGRAFF
TRBD1	.	TRBV6-1	TRBJ1-4	TGTGCCAGCAGTGACTTTGTACCCGGGACAGGGGTGGGCACTAATGAAAAACTGTTTTTT	CASSDFVPGTGVGTNEKLFF
.	.	TRBV19	TRBJ1-5	TGTGCCAGTAGTATACAGGGTTTGCAGCCCCAGCATTTT	CASSIQGLQPQHF
.	.	TRBV27	TRBJ1-3	TGTGCCAGCAGTCCCCGGTGGAGGGTCGATTTCTCTGGAAACACCATATATTTT	CASSPRWRVDFSGNTIYF
.	few	TRBV6-2/TRBV6-3	TRBJ1-1	TGTGCCAGCAGTTTTCAGGGGAACACTGAAGCTTTCTTT	CASSFQGNTEAFF
TRBD2	once	TRBV28	TRBJ2-7	TGTGCCAGCAGTTTACCCAGCGGGGCTTCCTACGAGCAGTACTTC	CASSLPSGASYEQYF
.	few	TRBV24-1	TRBJ2-7	TGTGCCACCAGTGACCAGGGATACGAGCAGTACTTC	CATSDQGYEQYF